These 19 T cell receptor beta chains were sequenced from one sample in a study of Ad26.COV2.S vaccination and SARS-CoV-2 variants. As for treatment: around 19 received Ad26.COV2.S at low or high dose, single or two shots; 5 received placebo; per-sample allocation not given. Following the first vaccine or placebo injection, samples were taken on day 63. Measured with immunoSEQ multiplex PCR; TCRdb has only the in-frame clones, and not every one. This sample has fewer than 900,000 clones, with about 90% found just once. This sample comprised peripheral blood, obtained in a trial of Ad26.COV2.S vaccine versus placebo. These receptors originate from a person aged 18-60 years who received the Ad26.COV2.S COVID-19 vaccine or a placebo.

V usage is TRBV10-2 and J usage is TRBJ1-2; D not certain. Looked up from germline, CDR1 is WSHSY and CDR2 is SAAADI. This CDR3 region has 14 residues. V lost 2 bases, J lost 0 bases, and 7 bases lay in between. CDR3 in amino acids: CASSERATNYGYTF. The DNA for the CDR3 is TGCGCCAGCAGTGAGCGGGCTACTAACTATGGCTACACCTTC.

This clone has a single count. This rearrangement joins TRBV14 to TRBJ1-1, with no clear D. CDR3 length: 13 amino acids. Per germline, CDR1 SGHDN and CDR2 FVKESK. V lost 4 bases and J 0 bases, leaving 6 bases between the germline ends. CDR3 protein: CASSPTLNTEAFF. CDR3 DNA sequence: TGTGCCAGCAGCCCGACCCTGAACACTGAAGCTTTCTTT.

The chain links TRBV11-3 to TRBJ2-7; 10 bases align to TRBD2. The CDR3 sequence is 15 residues long. J gave up 2 bases and V 5 bases, and 6 bases lay outside the gene matches. Germline V gene data show CDR1 as SGHNT and CDR2 as YENEEA. CDR3 residues: CASSKGTSAAYEQYF. The CDR3 coding sequence is TGTGCCAGCAGCAAAGGGACTAGCGCTGCCTACGAGCAGTACTTC.

The chain links TRBV7-9 to TRBJ2-1; D perhaps matches TRBD1 (5 bases). CDR3 size: 15 residues. CDR1 is SEHNR, CDR2 FQNEAQ, per germline (reference sequence). The V gene lost 1 base and the J gene lost 8 bases, with 15 bases spanning the gap. The CDR3 here is CASSLGAALGDEQFF. The CDR3 bases are TGTGCCAGCAGCTTAGGGGCGGCGCTAGGGGATGAGCAGTTCTTC.

V usage is TRBV19 and J usage is TRBJ2-1; D tentatively fits TRBD1 or TRBD2 (5 bases each). The CDR3 extends over 17 amino acids. Germline V gene lookup returns CDR1 LNHDA and CDR2 SQIVND (reference sequence). V gave up 2 bases and J gave up 0 bases, with 14 bases separating them. As DNA, the CDR3 is TGTGCCAGTAGTATACAGGGCGGGTCGAGCTCCTACAATGAGCAGTTCTTC. Amino acid sequence: CASSIQGGSSSYNEQFF.

The chain recombines TRBV6-2 or TRBV6-3 with TRBJ2-7, with 8 bases that match TRBD2. In germline, CDR1 is MNHEY, CDR2 SVGEGT. V dropped 5 bases and J dropped 4; count of bases not matched to a gene: 7. The CDR3 sequence is 14 residues long. CDR3 loop: CASSQSGGGYEQYF. The CDR3 DNA sequence: TGTGCCAGCAGTCAAAGCGGGGGAGGGTACGAGCAGTACTTC.

This chain joins TRBV20-1 and TRBJ1-3; D gene unclear. CDR3 length equals 12 residues. V was clipped by 3 bases and J by 0 bases, with 3 bases between them. Germline values: CDR1 DFQATT, CDR2 SNEGSKA (reference sequence). CDR3 coding DNA: TGCAGTGCTAGTTCCTCTGGAAACACCATATATTTT. This encodes CSASSSGNTIYF.

This clone was seen only a few times. J is TRBJ2-6 and V is TRBV15; possibly TRBD1 or TRBD2 for D (5 bases each). CDR1 and CDR2 from the germline V gene are LNHNV and YYDKDF (reference sequence). V lost 5 bases and J lost 0, with 11 bases in between. The CDR3 consists of 16 residues. CDR3 sequence reads: CATSPRGISGANVLTF. The CDR3, as DNA: TGTGCCACCAGCCCGAGGGGCATCTCTGGGGCCAACGTCCTGACTTTC.

This rearrangement joins TRBV19 to TRBJ2-7; perhaps TRBD1 as D (6 bases). This CDR3 contains 14 residues. V was clipped by 4 bases and J by 3 bases, with 13 bases between them. Germline V gene data show CDR1 as LNHDA and CDR2 as SQIVND (reference sequence). For the CDR3, the DNA is TGTGCCAGTAGTAGAGAACAGGGTTACTACGAGCAGTACTTC. Its protein is CASSREQGYYEQYF.

V and J are TRBV5-1 and TRBJ1-2, with 9 bases lining up with TRBD1. V shed 0 bases and J 11 bases; nucleotides not matched to a gene: 17. CDR1 and CDR2 (germline): SGHRS, YFSETQ. This CDR3 has 17 amino acids. The CDR3 DNA sequence: TGCGCCAGCAGCTTGGTCGGGACAGGGCCCACCTTACATGAATACACCTTC. Protein: CASSLVGTGPTLHEYTF.

The chain is built from TRBV10-1 and TRBJ2-2; 9 bases agree with TRBD2. The CDR3 is made up of 17 amino acids. Germline V gene lookup returns CDR1 WNHNN and CDR2 SYGVQD (reference sequence). The V and J ends lost 0 bases and 2 bases, in that order; junction bases with no gene match: 4. The CDR3 sequence is CASSESLGLANTGELFF. The CDR3 bases are TGCGCCAGCAGTGAGTCACTGGGACTAGCAAACACCGGGGAGCTGTTTTTT.

This chain uses TRBV5-6 with TRBJ2-5; 15 positions match TRBD2. CDR1 is SGHDT, CDR2 YYEEEE, per germline. The CDR3 is 19 residues long. V lost 5 bases and J lost 0; bases outside the gene matches: 11. The CDR3 bases are TGTGCCAGCAGTTTCATTTACGGGACTAGCGGGGGGTACCAAGAGACCCAGTACTTC. This encodes CASSFIYGTSGGYQETQYF.

With regard to this clone: An end of the junction does not agree with germline; a read error may underlie this. J is TRBJ2-1 and V is TRBV7-7, with a weak D call TRBD1 (5 bases). This CDR3 has 15 residues. CDR1 and CDR2 from the germline V gene are SSHAT and FNYEAQ (reference sequence). The CDR3 loop is CASSLGVSPYNEQFF. CDR3 nucleotide sequence: TGTGCTAGCAGCTTAGGGGTGTCGCCCTACAATGAGCAGTTCTTC.

The chain carries TRBV6-5 and TRBJ1-2; D gene ambiguous. Trimming took off 7 bases at V and 5 bases at J, with 17 bases between the two ends. The CDR3 sequence is 14 residues long. In germline, CDR1 is MNHEY, CDR2 SVGAGI. DNA for the CDR3: TGTGCCAGCATGGGTCCCTTACCAGGATATGGCTACACCTTC. Residues: CASMGPLPGYGYTF.

The V gene is TRBV5-1, the J gene TRBJ2-1; TRBD2 matches at 14 bases. CDR3 length equals 14 residues. Germline V gene sequence: CDR1 SGHRS, CDR2 YFSETQ. Germline trimming cut 9 bases from V and 6 bases from J; bases unmatched to any gene: 5. The CDR3 loop reads CATRLAGGINEQFF. CDR3 sequence (DNA): TGCGCCACAAGACTAGCGGGAGGGATCAATGAGCAGTTCTTC.

The chain has TRBV15 and TRBJ1-6; TRBD1 matches at 7 bases. The length of the CDR3 is 14 residues. V shed 4 bases, J shed 10 bases, and the junction held 7 bases outside the gene matches. CDR1 is LNHNV, CDR2 YYDKDF, per germline (reference sequence). The CDR3 protein is CATSKGTVLSPLHF. CDR3 DNA: TGTGCCACCAGCAAAGGGACAGTTTTATCACCCCTCCACTTT.

This clone was detected once. This rearrangement joins TRBV23-1 to TRBJ2-1; D gene ambiguous. TRBV23-1 has ORF status, its function being uncertain. Trimming took 9 bases from V and 9 from J, leaving 6 bases between them. The CDR3 is 9 residues long. The CDR3 loop is CARKCEQFF. The CDR3 coding sequence is TGCGCCAGGAAGTGTGAGCAGTTCTTC.

CDR3 loop: CASSALGGQETQYF. The CDR3 DNA is TGTGCCAGCAGCGCCTTAGGGGGCCAAGAGACCCAGTACTTC. This rearrangement joins TRBV7-3 to TRBJ2-5, with D possibly TRBD1 on 6 matching bases. V was trimmed by 5 bases and J by 1 base, leaving 11 bases between them. This CDR3 comprises 14 residues. Germline V CDR1 and CDR2: SGHTA, FQGTGA.

The V and J genes are TRBV6-5 and TRBJ1-1; D unclear. The CDR3 has 13 amino acids. Germline CDR1 reads MNHEY; CDR2 reads SVGAGI. Trimming stripped 10 bases from V and 0 bases from J, with 12 bases between. CDR3 in DNA: TGTGCCACCTCGACACCGATGAACACTGAAGCTTTCTTT. Translating gives CATSTPMNTEAFF.